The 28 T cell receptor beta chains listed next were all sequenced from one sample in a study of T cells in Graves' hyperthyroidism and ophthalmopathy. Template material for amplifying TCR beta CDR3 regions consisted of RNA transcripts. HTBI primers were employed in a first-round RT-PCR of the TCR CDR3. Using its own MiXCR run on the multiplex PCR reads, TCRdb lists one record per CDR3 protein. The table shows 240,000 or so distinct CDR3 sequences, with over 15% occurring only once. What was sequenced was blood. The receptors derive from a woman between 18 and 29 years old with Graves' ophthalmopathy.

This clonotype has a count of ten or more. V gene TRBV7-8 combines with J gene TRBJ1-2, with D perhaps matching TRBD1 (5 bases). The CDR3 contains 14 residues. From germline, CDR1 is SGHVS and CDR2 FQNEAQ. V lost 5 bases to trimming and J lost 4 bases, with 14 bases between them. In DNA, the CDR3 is TGTGCCAGCAGCGAAACCTCGACAGCCTATGGCTACACCTTC. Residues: CASSETSTAYGYTF.

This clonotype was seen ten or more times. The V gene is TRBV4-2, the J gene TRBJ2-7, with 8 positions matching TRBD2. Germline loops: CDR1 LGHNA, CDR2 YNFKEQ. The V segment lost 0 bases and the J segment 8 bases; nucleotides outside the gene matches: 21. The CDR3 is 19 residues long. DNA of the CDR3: TGTGCCAGCAGCCAAGATCCCTTCCTCGTGCGGGAGGACCTCCGACAGCAGTACTTC. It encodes CASSQDPFLVREDLRQQYF.

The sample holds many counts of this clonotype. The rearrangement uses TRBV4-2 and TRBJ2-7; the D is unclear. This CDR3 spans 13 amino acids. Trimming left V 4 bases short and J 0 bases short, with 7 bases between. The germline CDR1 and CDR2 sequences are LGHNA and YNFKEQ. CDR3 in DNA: TGTGCCAGCAGCCCGACGGACTCCTACGAGCAGTACTTC. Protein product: CASSPTDSYEQYF.

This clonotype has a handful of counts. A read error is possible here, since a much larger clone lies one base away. CDR3 sequence: CASGTRVPPYEQYF. In nucleotides, the CDR3 is TGTGCCAGCGGTACACGGGTCCCGCCCTACGAGCAGTACTTC. This rearrangement joins TRBV6-1 to TRBJ2-7; D call uncertain. The CDR3 length is 14 residues. Germline CDR1 reads MNHNS; CDR2 reads SASEGT. The germline V and J ends were trimmed by 8 bases and 2 bases, with 16 bases remaining between them.

The CDR3 coding sequence is TGTGCCAGCAGAGGGACTAGCGGCTACAATGAGCAGTTCTTC. It codes for CASRGTSGYNEQFF. The chain is built from TRBV2 and TRBJ2-1; 11 bases map to TRBD2. Looked up from germline, CDR1 is SNHLY and CDR2 is FYNNEI. This CDR3 contains 14 residues. V was clipped by 6 bases and J by 3 bases; unmatched bases: 1.

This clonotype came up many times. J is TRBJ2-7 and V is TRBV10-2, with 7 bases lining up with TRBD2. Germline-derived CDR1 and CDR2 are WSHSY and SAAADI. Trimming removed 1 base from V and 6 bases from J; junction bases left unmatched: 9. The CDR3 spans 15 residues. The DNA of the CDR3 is TGCGCCAGCAGTGAGTTTGTGGGAGGGCCACGCGAGCAGTACTTC. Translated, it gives CASSEFVGGPREQYF.

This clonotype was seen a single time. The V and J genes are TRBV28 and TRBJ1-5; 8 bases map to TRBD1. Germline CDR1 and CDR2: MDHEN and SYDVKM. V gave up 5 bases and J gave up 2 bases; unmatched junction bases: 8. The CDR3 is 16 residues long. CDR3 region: CASSPLGTGGNQPQHF. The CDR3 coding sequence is TGTGCCAGCAGTCCTCTCGGGACAGGAGGCAATCAGCCCCAGCATTTT. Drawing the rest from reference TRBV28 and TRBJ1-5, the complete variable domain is DVKVTQSSRYLVKRTGEKVFLECVQDMDHENMFWYRQDPGLGLRLIYFSYDVKMKEKGDIPEGYSVSREKKERFSLILESASTNQTSMYLCASSPLGTGGNQPQHFGDGTRLSIL.

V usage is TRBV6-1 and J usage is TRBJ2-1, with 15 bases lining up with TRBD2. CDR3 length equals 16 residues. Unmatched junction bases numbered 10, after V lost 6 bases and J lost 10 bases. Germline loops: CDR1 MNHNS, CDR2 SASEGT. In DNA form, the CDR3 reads TGTGCCAGCAGCCAAGGACTAGCGGGGGGGCCCGGAGAGCAGTTCTTC. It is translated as CASSQGLAGGPGEQFF.

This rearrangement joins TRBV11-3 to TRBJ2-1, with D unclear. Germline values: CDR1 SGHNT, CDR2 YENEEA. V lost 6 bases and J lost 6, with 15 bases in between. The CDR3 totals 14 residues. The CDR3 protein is CASSPPPFGNEQFF. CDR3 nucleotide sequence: TGTGCCAGCAGTCCTCCGCCATTCGGCAATGAGCAGTTCTTC.

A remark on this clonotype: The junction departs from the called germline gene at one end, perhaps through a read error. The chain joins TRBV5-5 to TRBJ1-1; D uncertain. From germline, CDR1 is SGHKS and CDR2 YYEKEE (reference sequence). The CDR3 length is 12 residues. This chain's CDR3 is CASSTANTEALF. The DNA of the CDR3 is TGTGCCAGCAGTACAGCGAACACTGAAGCTCTCTTT.

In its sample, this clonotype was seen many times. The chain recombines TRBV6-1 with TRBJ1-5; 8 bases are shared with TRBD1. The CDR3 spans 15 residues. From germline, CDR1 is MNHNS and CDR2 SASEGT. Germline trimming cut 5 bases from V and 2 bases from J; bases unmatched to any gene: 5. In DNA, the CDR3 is TGTGCCAGCAGTCAGGGGGCTGGAGGCAATCAGCCCCAGCATTTT. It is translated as CASSQGAGGNQPQHF.

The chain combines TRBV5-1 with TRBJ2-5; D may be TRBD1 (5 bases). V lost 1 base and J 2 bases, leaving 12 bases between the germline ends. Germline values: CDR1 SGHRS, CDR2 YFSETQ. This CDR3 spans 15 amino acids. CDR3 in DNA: TGCGCCAGCAGCTTGTGGGGCGCAGAGCAAGAGACCCAGTACTTC. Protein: CASSLWGAEQETQYF. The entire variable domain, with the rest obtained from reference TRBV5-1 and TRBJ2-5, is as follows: KAGVTQTPRYLIKTRGQQVTLSCSPISGHRSVSWYQQTPGQGLQFLFEYFSETQRNKGNFPGRFSGRQFSNSRSEMNVSTLELGDSALYLCASSLWGAEQETQYFGPGTRLLVL.

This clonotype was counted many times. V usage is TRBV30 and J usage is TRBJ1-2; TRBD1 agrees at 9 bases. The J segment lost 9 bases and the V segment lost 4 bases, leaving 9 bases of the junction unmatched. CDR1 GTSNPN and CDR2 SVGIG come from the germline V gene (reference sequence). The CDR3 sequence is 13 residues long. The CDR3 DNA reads TGTGCCTGGAATATGGGACAGGGCTCTAGCTACACCTTC. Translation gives CAWNMGQGSSYTF.

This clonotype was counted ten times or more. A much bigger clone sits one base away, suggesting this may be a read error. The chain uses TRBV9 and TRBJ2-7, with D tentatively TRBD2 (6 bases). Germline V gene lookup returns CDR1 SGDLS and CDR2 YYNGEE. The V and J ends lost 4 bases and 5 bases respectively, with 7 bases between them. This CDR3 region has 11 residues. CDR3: CASSSGDEQYF. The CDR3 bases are TGTGCCAGCAGCTCGGGGGACGAGCAGTACTTC.

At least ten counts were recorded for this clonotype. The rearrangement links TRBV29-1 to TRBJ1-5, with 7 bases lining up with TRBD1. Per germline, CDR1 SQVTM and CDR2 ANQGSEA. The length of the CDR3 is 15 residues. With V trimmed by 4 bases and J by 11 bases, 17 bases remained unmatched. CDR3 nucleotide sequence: TGCAGCGTTGTAATTTCGGACAGGCCCCGGGGGACCCAGCATTTT. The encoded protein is CSVVISDRPRGTQHF.

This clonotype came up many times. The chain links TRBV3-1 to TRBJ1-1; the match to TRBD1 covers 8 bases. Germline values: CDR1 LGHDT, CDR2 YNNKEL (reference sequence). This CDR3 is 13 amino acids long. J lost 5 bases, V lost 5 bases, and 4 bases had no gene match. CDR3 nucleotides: TGTGCCAGCAGCTCATACAGGGGGACTGAAGCTTTCTTT. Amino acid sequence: CASSSYRGTEAFF.

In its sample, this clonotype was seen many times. The DNA of the CDR3 is TGCGCCAGCAGCCAAGATTTGGGGGCCCTGAGTGAAGCTTTCTTT. Protein: CASSQDLGALSEAFF. V gene TRBV4-3 combines with J gene TRBJ1-1; D may be TRBD1 (6 bases). This CDR3 has 15 amino acids. V gave up 0 bases and J gave up 7 bases, with 15 bases separating them. CDR1 is LGHNA, CDR2 YSLEER, per germline.

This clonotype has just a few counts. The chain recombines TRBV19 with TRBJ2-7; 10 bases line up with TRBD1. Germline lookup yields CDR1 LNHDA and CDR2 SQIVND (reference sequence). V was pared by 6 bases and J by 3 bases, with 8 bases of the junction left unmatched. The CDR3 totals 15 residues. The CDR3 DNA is TGTGCCAGTAGCCTCCGGGACAGGGGTGTCTACGAGCAGTACTTC. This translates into CASSLRDRGVYEQYF.

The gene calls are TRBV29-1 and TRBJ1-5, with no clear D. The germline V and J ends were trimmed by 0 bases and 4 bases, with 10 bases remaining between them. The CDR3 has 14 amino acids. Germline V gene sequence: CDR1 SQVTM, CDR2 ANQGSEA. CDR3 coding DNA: TGCAGCGTTGAAGATCTGGGCCCGAATCAGCCCCAGCATTTT. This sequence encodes CSVEDLGPNQPQHF.

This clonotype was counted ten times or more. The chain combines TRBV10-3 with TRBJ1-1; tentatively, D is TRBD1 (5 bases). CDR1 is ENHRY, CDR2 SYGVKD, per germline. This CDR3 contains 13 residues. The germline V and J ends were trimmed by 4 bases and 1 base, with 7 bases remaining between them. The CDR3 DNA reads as TGTGCCATCAGTGGTGGACAGAACACTGAAGCTTTCTTT. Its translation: CAISGGQNTEAFF.

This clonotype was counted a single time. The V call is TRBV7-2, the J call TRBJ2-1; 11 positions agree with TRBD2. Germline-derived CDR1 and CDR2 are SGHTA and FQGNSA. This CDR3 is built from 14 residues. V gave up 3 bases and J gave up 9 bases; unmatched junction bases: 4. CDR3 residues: CASSLRTSGREQFF. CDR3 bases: TGTGCCAGCAGCTTGAGGACTAGCGGGCGTGAGCAGTTCTTC.

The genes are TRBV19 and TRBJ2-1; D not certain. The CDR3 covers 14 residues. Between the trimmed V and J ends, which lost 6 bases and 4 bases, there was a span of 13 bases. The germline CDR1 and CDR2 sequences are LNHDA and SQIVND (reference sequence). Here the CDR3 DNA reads TGTGCCAGTAGGGTAGGCGGCTCGTACAATGAGCAGTTCTTC. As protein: CASRVGGSYNEQFF.

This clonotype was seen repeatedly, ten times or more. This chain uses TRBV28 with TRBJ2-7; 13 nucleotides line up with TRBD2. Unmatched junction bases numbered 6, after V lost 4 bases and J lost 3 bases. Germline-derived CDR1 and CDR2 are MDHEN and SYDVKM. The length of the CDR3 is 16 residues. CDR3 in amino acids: CASSSRRLAGGYEQYF. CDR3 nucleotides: TGTGCCAGCAGTTCCCGCCGACTAGCGGGAGGCTACGAGCAGTACTTC.

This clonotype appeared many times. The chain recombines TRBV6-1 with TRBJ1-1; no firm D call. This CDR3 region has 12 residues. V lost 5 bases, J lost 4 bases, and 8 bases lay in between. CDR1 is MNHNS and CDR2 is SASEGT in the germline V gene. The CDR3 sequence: CASSFSGTEAFF. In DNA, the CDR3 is TGTGCCAGCAGTTTTTCGGGCACTGAAGCTTTCTTT.

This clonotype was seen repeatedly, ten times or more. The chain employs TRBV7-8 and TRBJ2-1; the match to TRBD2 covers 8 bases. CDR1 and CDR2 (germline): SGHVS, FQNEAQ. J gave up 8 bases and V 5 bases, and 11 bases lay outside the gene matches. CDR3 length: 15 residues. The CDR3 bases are TGTGCCAGCAGCCCCACTCACGGACTAGCAGATGAGCAGTTCTTC. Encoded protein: CASSPTHGLADEQFF.

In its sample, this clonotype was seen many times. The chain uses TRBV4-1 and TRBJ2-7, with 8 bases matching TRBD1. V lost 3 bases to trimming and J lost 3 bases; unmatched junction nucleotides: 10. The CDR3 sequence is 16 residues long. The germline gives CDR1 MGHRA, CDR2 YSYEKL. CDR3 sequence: CASSHRTGGRFYEQYF. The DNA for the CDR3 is TGCGCCAGCAGCCATCGTACAGGGGGTCGATTCTACGAGCAGTACTTC.

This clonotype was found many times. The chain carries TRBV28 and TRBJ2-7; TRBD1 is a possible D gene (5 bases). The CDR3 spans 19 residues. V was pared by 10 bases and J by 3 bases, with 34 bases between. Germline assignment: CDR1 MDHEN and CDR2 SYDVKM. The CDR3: CANLTPYRQHNYLNYEQYF. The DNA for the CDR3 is TGTGCCAACCTTACGCCTTACCGACAGCACAACTACCTAAACTACGAGCAGTACTTC.

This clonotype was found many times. CDR3 sequence: CASSISSGSSYNEQFF. CDR3 DNA sequence: TGTGCCAGTAGTATCAGCAGCGGGAGCTCCTACAATGAGCAGTTCTTC. The J gene is TRBJ2-1, the V gene TRBV19; 8 bases are shared with TRBD2. CDR3 length: 16 amino acids. Per the germline V gene, CDR1 is LNHDA and CDR2 is SQIVND (reference sequence). Losses at the gene ends were 3 bases for V and 0 bases for J; bases not matched to a gene: 4.